The T cell receptor (beta chain) under discussion was sequenced for a study of response to subunit inactivated influenza vaccine. The sample holds a few counts of this clonotype. The antigen is not known. Study-level results: It was suggested by the authors that few new T cells are recruited by each seasonal influenza vaccination.

In TCRdb, the RT-PCR reads were re-called with MiXCR into one record per CDR3 protein. Altogether approximately 530,000 distinct CDR3 sequences are present, approximately 7.8% being singletons, with the ten largest covering over 10%. CDR3 length: 13 amino acids. V lost 2 bases and J 6 bases, leaving 10 bases between the germline ends. CDR1 LGHDT and CDR2 YNNKEL come from the germline V gene (reference sequence). The chain joins TRBV3-1 to TRBJ1-1, with D possibly being TRBD1 (5 bases). Here the sequenced sample was PBMCs from blood, taken about 23 months after vaccination. The origin of this receptor is a man aged 50-75 years who received an inactivated influenza vaccine. The CDR3 nucleotides are TGTGCCAGCAGCCAACGACTCAGGGCTGAAGCTTTCTTT. It specifies CASSQRLRAEAFF.